The T cell receptor beta chain described here comes from a study of tumor-infiltrating lymphocytes in primary liver carcinoma. Study-wide background: Aged between 30 and 69 years, the patients were men and women. General study points: A significantly higher top-250-clone fraction was found in tumors than in blood (p = 0.039).

A primer matching the constant region was used to make TCR beta cDNA from approximately 500 ng of total RNA. Three rounds of nested multiplex PCR with slightly modified ARM-PCR produced TCR beta libraries. TCRdb used MiXCR to reprocess the multiplex PCR reads, holding one entry per CDR3 protein. The sample shows fewer than 350,000 distinct CDR3 sequences, approximately 60% of them seen only once. In addition to blood RNA drawn from unsorted whole blood, germline DNA was extracted. Those patients suffered from chronic HBV infection and were treatment-naive. This clonotype occurred once. The antigen is unknown. The source of this sequence is a man aged 35-49 years with primary liver carcinoma and hepatitis B virus infection. Sequencing was performed on peripheral blood.

The CDR3, as DNA: TGTGCCAGCAGCTTCATCCGGACTAGCGGGAGGGTCTCCTACAATGAGCAGTTCTTC. This translates into CASSFIRTSGRVSYNEQFF. The chain is built from TRBV11-2 and TRBJ2-1; 15 positions match TRBD2. The CDR3 runs to 19 residues. J was trimmed by 0 bases and V by 3 bases; bases with no gene match: 6. Germline loops: CDR1 SGHAT, CDR2 FQNNGV.